The sequence of this T cell receptor beta chain was determined in a study of blood T cell repertoires in COVID-19. Trimming pared 1 base from V and 7 bases from J, leaving 14 bases between. Germline lookup yields CDR1 MNHEY and CDR2 SVGAGI. CDR3 length equals 14 residues. Sequenced by immunoSEQ multiplex PCR; TCRdb stores in-frame clones only, minus some. The table shows fewer than 80,000 clones, with less than 85% occurring only once. The receptor was isolated from a woman aged 80 or older with active or convalescent COVID-19. Sequencing was done on a sample of peripheral blood. The chain carries TRBV6-5 and TRBJ2-7; tentatively, D is TRBD2 (5 bases). The CDR3 region is CASSYLAGTKEQYF. For the CDR3, the DNA is TGTGCCAGCAGTTACTTGGCGGGTACAAAGGAGCAGTACTTC.